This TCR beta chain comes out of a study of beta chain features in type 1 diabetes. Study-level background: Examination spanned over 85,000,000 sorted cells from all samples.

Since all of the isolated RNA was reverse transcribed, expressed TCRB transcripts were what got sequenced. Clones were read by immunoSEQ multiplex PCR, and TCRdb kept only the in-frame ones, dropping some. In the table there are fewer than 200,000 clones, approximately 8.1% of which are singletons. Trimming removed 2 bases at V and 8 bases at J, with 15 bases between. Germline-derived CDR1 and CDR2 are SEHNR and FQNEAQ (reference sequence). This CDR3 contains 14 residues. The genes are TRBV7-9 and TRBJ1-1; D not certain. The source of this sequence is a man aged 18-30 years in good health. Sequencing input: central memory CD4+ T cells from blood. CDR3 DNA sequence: TGTGCCAGCAGCTTAAGTCGCCAGGATCGAGAAGCTTTCTTT. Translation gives CASSLSRQDREAFF.